Detailed here is one T cell receptor beta chain. V was clipped by 5 bases and J by 5 bases, with 16 bases between them. Germline CDR1 reads SGHTA; CDR2 reads FQGTGA. This CDR3 is 15 amino acids long. The data were taken from a study of chemoradiotherapy in HPV16-positive cancers. TCRdb's table, derived via immunoSEQ multiplex PCR, lists solely in-frame clones and lacks some. The sample gives approximately 52,000 clones, roughly 90% of which show up once; 2.5% to 4% is in the top ten. This receptor was obtained from a human donor with HPV-associated anogenital cancer. The material sequenced was blood, taken from a patient who underwent chemoradiotherapy. The rearrangement joins TRBV7-3 to TRBJ2-1; D perhaps matches TRBD2 (6 bases). The CDR3 region is CASSRLRDGDNEQFF. CDR3 nucleotide sequence: TGTGCCAGCAGCCGGTTGCGGGATGGGGACAATGAGCAGTTCTTC.